The 2 T cell receptor beta chains given below trace back to one sample, sequenced in a study of OX40 agonist ivuxolimab in advanced cancers. Method: immunoSEQ multiplex PCR; TCRdb's copy keeps in-frame clones and lacks some. The data show over 45,000 clones, around 84% seen once. Sequenced material: CD4+ or CD8+ T cells sorted from blood, taken in a trial of the OX40 agonist ivuxolimab. The receptors originated from an adult with an advanced solid tumor such as melanoma, head and neck, liver or kidney cancer.

This chain joins TRBV18 and TRBJ1-3, with 11 bases identical to TRBD1. The V segment lost 2 bases and the J segment 0 bases; nucleotides outside the gene matches: 0. The CDR3 consists of 16 residues. CDR1 and CDR2 from the germline V gene are KGHSH and LQKENI. The CDR3 reads CASSPGTGGSGNTIYF. The DNA of the CDR3 is TGTGCCAGCTCACCAGGGACAGGGGGCTCTGGAAACACCATATATTTT.

This sequence joins TRBV7-6 and TRBJ2-7; 7 positions agree with TRBD1. In germline, CDR1 is SGHVS, CDR2 FNYEAQ. The CDR3 spans 14 residues. With 1 base clipped from V and 1 base from J, the junction kept 1 base outside the gene matches. CDR3 nucleotide sequence: TGTGCCAGCAGCTTAGAGACAGGGTCCTACGAGCAGTACTTC. Translated: CASSLETGSYEQYF.